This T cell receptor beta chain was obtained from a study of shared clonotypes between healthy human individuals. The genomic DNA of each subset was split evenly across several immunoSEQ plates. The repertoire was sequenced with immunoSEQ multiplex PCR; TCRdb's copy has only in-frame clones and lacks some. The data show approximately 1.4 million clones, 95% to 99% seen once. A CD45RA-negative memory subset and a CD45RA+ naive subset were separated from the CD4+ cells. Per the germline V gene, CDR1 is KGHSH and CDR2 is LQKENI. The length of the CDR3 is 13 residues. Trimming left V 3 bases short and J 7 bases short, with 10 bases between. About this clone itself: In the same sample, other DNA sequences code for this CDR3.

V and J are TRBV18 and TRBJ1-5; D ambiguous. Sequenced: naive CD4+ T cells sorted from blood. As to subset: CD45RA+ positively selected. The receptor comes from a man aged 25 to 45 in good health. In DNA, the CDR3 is TGTGCCAGCTCACCGGGGAGGAACCAGCCCCAGCATTTT. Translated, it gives CASSPGRNQPQHF.